These 30 T cell receptor beta chains were all obtained from the same sample, sequenced in a study of T cell changes during pregnancy in multiple sclerosis. TCRdb keeps only in-frame clones here, not all; method: immunoSEQ multiplex PCR. Found here are around 65,000 clones, about 90% of them singletons; the top ten hold around 2.5%. The starting material was peripheral blood, obtained in the second trimester of pregnancy. These receptors all stem from a female donor in good health, enrolled as a control in a pregnancy study.

This rearrangement joins TRBV7-3 to TRBJ2-1; 7 bases line up with TRBD1. Per germline, CDR1 SGHTA and CDR2 FQGTGA. V gave up 3 bases and J gave up 6 bases; unmatched junction bases: 5. CDR3 length: 14 amino acids. The CDR3 reads CASSFQQGFNEQFF. In nucleotides, the CDR3 is TGTGCCAGCAGCTTTCAACAGGGGTTCAATGAGCAGTTCTTC.

V gene TRBV28 combines with J gene TRBJ1-5; perhaps TRBD1 as D (5 bases). The V end was cut by 3 bases, the J end by 5 bases, with 17 bases between. The germline gives CDR1 MDHEN, CDR2 SYDVKM. The CDR3 loop spans 16 amino acids. The CDR3 region is CASSLGGADPHQPQHF. The CDR3 DNA reads as TGTGCCAGCAGTTTGGGTGGGGCTGATCCCCATCAGCCCCAGCATTTT.

This clone turned up a few times. V usage is TRBV4-1 and J usage is TRBJ2-3; weak D call: TRBD2 (6 bases). Trimming pared 1 base from V and 0 bases from J, leaving 8 bases between. Germline V lookup: CDR1 MGHRA, CDR2 YSYEKL. The CDR3 totals 15 residues. CDR3 in amino acids: CASSQAGTSTDTQYF. CDR3 nucleotide sequence: TGCGCCAGCAGCCAAGCGGGGACTAGCACAGATACGCAGTATTTT.

The chain has TRBV4-1 and TRBJ2-3; no clear D gene. Per germline, CDR1 MGHRA and CDR2 YSYEKL. The CDR3 is 14 residues long. V was clipped by 4 bases and J by 4 bases, with 12 bases between them. CDR3: CASSPSRVADTQYF. CDR3 DNA sequence: TGCGCCAGCAGCCCCTCCCGGGTCGCAGATACGCAGTATTTT.

The chain uses TRBV25-1 and TRBJ2-1, with a possible D match to TRBD2 (7 bases). Per the germline V gene, CDR1 is MGHDK and CDR2 is SYGVNS. V lost 0 bases to trimming and J lost 9 bases, with 21 bases between them. The CDR3 extends over 17 amino acids. DNA for the CDR3: TGTGCCAGCAGTGAATATGGGGGGGGGCAGGGTATAGGTGAGCAGTTCTTC. This codes for CASSEYGGGQGIGEQFF.

V gene TRBV7-6 combines with J gene TRBJ1-3; D not certain. V dropped 0 bases and J dropped 9 bases, with 18 bases sitting between them. The CDR3 has 16 residues. Germline-derived CDR1 and CDR2 are SGHVS and FNYEAQ. The chain's CDR3 is CASSLAEGPKRSTIYF. Written as DNA, the CDR3 is TGTGCCAGCAGCTTAGCTGAAGGCCCGAAGCGAAGCACCATATATTTT.

V usage is TRBV30 and J usage is TRBJ1-6, with 9 bases lining up with TRBD1. The junction had 5 bases not matched to a gene; V was cut back by 2 bases and J by 6 bases. CDR1 and CDR2 from the germline V gene are GTSNPN and SVGIG (reference sequence). The CDR3 extends over 15 amino acids. CDR3 sequence reads: CAWSLGDRVNSPLHF. CDR3 DNA sequence: TGTGCCTGGAGTCTGGGGGACAGGGTTAATTCACCCCTCCACTTT.

This clone was observed a single time. V is TRBV10-3 and J is TRBJ2-5, with D maybe TRBD2 (5 bases). The germline V and J ends were trimmed by 4 bases and 5 bases, with 17 bases remaining between them. Germline V CDR1 and CDR2: ENHRY, SYGVKD. CDR3 length: 15 amino acids. CDR3 sequence reads: CAISGEAGGGETQYF. The CDR3 coding sequence is TGTGCCATCAGTGGGGAAGCTGGAGGAGGCGAGACCCAGTACTTC.

The rearrangement links TRBV7-2 to TRBJ2-5; 8 bases fit TRBD1. After removal of 2 bases from V and 5 bases from J, the junction contained 7 bases not matched to a gene. Germline-derived CDR1 and CDR2 are SGHTA and FQGNSA. The CDR3 totals 15 residues. The CDR3: CASSLRTGNRETQYF. CDR3 bases: TGTGCCAGCAGCTTAAGGACAGGGAATAGGGAGACCCAGTACTTC.

The rearrangement joins TRBV15 to TRBJ2-1; TRBD2 is a possible D gene (7 bases). Trimming removed 7 bases from V and 7 bases from J, with 23 bases in between. CDR1 LNHNV and CDR2 YYDKDF come from the germline V gene (reference sequence). This CDR3 spans 16 amino acids. CDR3 sequence: CATTIYRGASSNEQFF. As DNA, the CDR3 is TGTGCCACCACCATATATCGGGGGGCAAGTAGTAATGAGCAGTTCTTC.

The rearrangement uses TRBV5-4 and TRBJ2-3; D perhaps matches TRBD2 (5 bases). CDR3 size: 14 residues. V was pared by 3 bases and J by 0 bases, with 8 bases between. The V gene's germline CDR1 is SGHNT and CDR2 YYREEE (reference sequence). CDR3 amino acids: CASSSRGSTDTQYF. The CDR3 nucleotides are TGTGCCAGCAGCTCCCGCGGGAGCACAGATACGCAGTATTTT.

This clone showed up just a few times. Other DNA sequences within the sample encode an identical CDR3. V and J are TRBV7-2 and TRBJ2-3, with 11 positions matching TRBD2. The CDR3 has 16 residues. In germline, CDR1 is SGHTA, CDR2 FQGNSA. V lost 0 bases and J lost 1; bases outside the gene matches: 0. CDR3 coding DNA: TGTGCCAGCAGCTTAGCACTAGCGGGAGGCACAGATACGCAGTATTTT. Translation: CASSLALAGGTDTQYF.

In regard to this clone: The sample holds other DNA sequences that translate to the same CDR3. Here the CDR3 reads CASSFTGTDTQYF. CDR3 DNA sequence: TGTGCCAGCAGCTTCACAGGGACGGATACGCAGTATTTT. The rearrangement links TRBV11-2 to TRBJ2-3; a possible D gene is TRBD1 (6 bases). Trimming stripped 3 bases from V and 6 bases from J, with 10 bases between. The germline V gene has CDR1 SGHAT and CDR2 FQNNGV. The CDR3 has 13 amino acids.

This chain connects TRBV9 to TRBJ2-1, with D possibly matching TRBD2 (5 bases). The germline V gene encodes CDR1 SGDLS and CDR2 YYNGEE. This CDR3 has 15 residues. Trimming cost V 7 bases and J 3 bases, with 17 bases left between them. CDR3 sequence reads: CASSGESNDYNEQFF. The CDR3 coding sequence is TGTGCCAGCTCCGGGGAAAGTAACGACTACAATGAGCAGTTCTTC.

The chain links TRBV7-9 to TRBJ2-1; D call uncertain. Trimming pared 2 bases from V and 7 bases from J, leaving 9 bases between. Germline CDR1 SEHNR, CDR2 FQNEAQ (reference sequence). The CDR3 contains 13 residues. CDR3 in DNA: TGTGCCAGCAGCTTAAGAGGTGGGAATGAGCAGTTCTTC. Protein: CASSLRGGNEQFF. The full variable domain, completed using reference TRBV7-9 and TRBJ2-1, is DTGVSQNPRHKITKRGQNVTFRCDPISEHNRLYWYRQTLGQGPEFLTYFQNEAQLEKSRLLSDRFSAERPKGSFSTLEIQRTEQGDSAMYLCASSLRGGNEQFFGPGTRLTVL.

The chain uses TRBV6-5 and TRBJ2-5; 9 bases fit TRBD2. CDR1 MNHEY and CDR2 SVGAGI come from the germline V gene. This CDR3 has 16 residues. The V segment lost 0 bases and the J segment 1 base; nucleotides outside the gene matches: 3. The CDR3 spells CASSYSVAGAQETQYF. The CDR3 DNA is TGTGCCAGCAGTTACTCGGTAGCGGGGGCCCAAGAGACCCAGTACTTC.

The chain recombines TRBV5-1 with TRBJ1-1; D possibly corresponds to TRBD1 (5 bases). Germline assignment: CDR1 SGHRS and CDR2 YFSETQ. The germline V and J ends were trimmed by 0 bases and 7 bases, with 10 bases remaining between them. The CDR3 spans 13 residues. Written as DNA, the CDR3 is TGCGCCAGCAGCTTGGTTGGGGGGGTTGAAGCTTTCTTT. Translating it yields CASSLVGGVEAFF.

V usage is TRBV6-5 and J usage is TRBJ2-3, with 9 bases matching TRBD2. The ends lost 6 bases at V and 2 bases at J; junction bases unmatched: 3. The CDR3 sequence is 14 residues long. Germline lookup yields CDR1 MNHEY and CDR2 SVGAGI. The CDR3 DNA follows: TGTGCCAGCAGCCTAGCGGGATTCACAGATACGCAGTATTTT. This translates into CASSLAGFTDTQYF.

The chain employs TRBV5-6 and TRBJ2-3; 10 nucleotides match TRBD2. There are 18 residues in the CDR3. J lost 2 bases, V lost 3 bases, and 12 bases had no gene match. Germline CDR1 reads SGHDT; CDR2 reads YYEEEE. CDR3 protein: CASSSLAGLSNPTDTQYF. Written as DNA, the CDR3 is TGTGCCAGCAGCTCACTAGCGGGGCTATCCAACCCCACAGATACGCAGTATTTT.

The gene calls are TRBV27 and TRBJ2-7; a possible D gene is TRBD2 (5 bases). The germline V gene has CDR1 MNHEY and CDR2 SMNVEV (reference sequence). V lost 5 bases, J lost 4 bases, and 12 bases lay in between. The CDR3 runs 13 residues. The CDR3 coding sequence is TGTGCCAGCAGTCCTCTGGACTCTTACGAGCAGTACTTC. Translating it yields CASSPLDSYEQYF.

The chain couples TRBV5-5 to TRBJ2-1, with D unclear. The CDR3 sequence is 15 residues long. Germline CDR1 is SGHKS and CDR2 is YYEKEE (reference sequence). V lost 1 base to trimming and J lost 9 bases, with 17 bases between them. The CDR3 reads CASSLYIQEAGEQFF. Here the CDR3 DNA reads TGTGCCAGCAGCTTGTATATCCAGGAAGCCGGTGAGCAGTTCTTC.

J is TRBJ2-1 and V is TRBV13, with 7 bases aligning to TRBD2. Germline lookup yields CDR1 PRHDT and CDR2 FYEKMQ (reference sequence). The CDR3 contains 15 residues. After removal of 6 bases from V and 0 bases from J, the junction contained 5 bases not matched to a gene. As DNA, the CDR3 is TGTGCCAGCAGAGGGGACTACGACTCCTACAATGAGCAGTTCTTC. This codes for CASRGDYDSYNEQFF.

This clone was seen a few times. The chain combines TRBV4-1 with TRBJ1-4; TRBD1 might be the D (6 bases). Germline V gene lookup returns CDR1 MGHRA and CDR2 YSYEKL. V was trimmed by 6 bases and J by 5 bases, leaving 22 bases between them. The CDR3 is 17 amino acids. CDR3 DNA sequence: TGCGCCAGCAGGGTCTGGGGGCGGAGAGACTTCAATGAAAAACTGTTTTTT. Translated: CASRVWGRRDFNEKLFF.

The CDR3 sequence is CASISQGGGYTF. CDR3 DNA: TGTGCCAGCATATCTCAGGGAGGTGGCTACACCTTC. This sequence joins TRBV2 and TRBJ1-2, with a weak D call TRBD1 (5 bases). This CDR3 has 12 residues. The ends were cut back, 7 bases at V and 7 bases at J, with 13 bases in the middle. Germline CDR1 is SNHLY and CDR2 is FYNNEI.

The genes are TRBV5-6 and TRBJ2-7; D uncertain. The CDR3 is made up of 12 amino acids. V gave up 5 bases and J gave up 6 bases, with 12 bases separating them. Germline values: CDR1 SGHDT, CDR2 YYEEEE. The CDR3 DNA is TGTGCCAGCAGGCATCGCCTCGGCGAGCAGTACTTC. Translating gives CASRHRLGEQYF.

The CDR3 DNA is TGTGCCAGTAGTATTGGGACAGCTGCTGGAAACACCATATATTTT. Translating gives CASSIGTAAGNTIYF. The gene calls are TRBV19 and TRBJ1-3, with TRBD1 matching 7 bases. The germline gives CDR1 LNHDA, CDR2 SQIVND (reference sequence). V lost 3 bases and J lost 2; bases outside the gene matches: 4. The length of the CDR3 is 15 residues. Drawing the rest from reference TRBV19 and TRBJ1-3, the complete variable domain is DGGITQSPKYLFRKEGQNVTLSCEQNLNHDAMYWYRQDPGQGLRLIYYSQIVNDFQKGDIAEGYSVSREKKESFPLTVTSAQKNPTAFYLCASSIGTAAGNTIYFGEGSWLTVV.

The CDR3 bases are TGTGCCACAGGAAGGACTAGCAAGTTCTTC. As protein: CATGRTSKFF. This chain uses TRBV21-1 with TRBJ2-1; the DNA was not compared with TRBD2, the D call given in the table. TRBV21-1 is noted as a pseudogene. There are 10 residues in the CDR3.

The J gene is TRBJ1-2, the V gene TRBV9; D is perhaps TRBD1 (6 bases). Trimming took 4 bases from V and 8 from J, leaving 18 bases between them. From germline, CDR1 is SGDLS and CDR2 YYNGEE. This CDR3 has 14 residues. CDR3 protein: CASSIGTTQGGYTF. CDR3 DNA: TGTGCCAGCAGCATTGGGACAACCCAGGGGGGCTACACCTTC.

The genes are TRBV30 and TRBJ1-5; no reliable D call. Trimming left V 2 bases short and J 7 bases short, with 15 bases between. Germline V gene lookup returns CDR1 GTSNPN and CDR2 SVGIG (reference sequence). The CDR3 is 14 amino acids. DNA of the CDR3: TGTGCCTGGAGTCCCGCCTCGCGGTTACAGCCCCAGCATTTT. Translating it yields CAWSPASRLQPQHF.

The chain employs TRBV5-6 and TRBJ1-2; 7 positions match TRBD1. Germline CDR1 and CDR2: SGHDT and YYEEEE. V was pared by 4 bases and J by 2 bases, with 8 bases of the junction left unmatched. The CDR3 loop spans 15 amino acids. Written as DNA, the CDR3 is TGTGCCAGCAGCCGGGACAGAGAAGGCAACTATGGCTACACCTTC. It is translated as CASSRDREGNYGYTF.